This T cell receptor beta chain was identified in a study of T-cell memory formation after mild COVID-19. General study findings and limits: Memory cells collected pre-infection included some clones that later responded, suggesting cross-reactive memory joined.

This clonotype has just a few counts. Its target is unknown. The CDR3 totals 16 residues. The trim removed 4 bases at V and 0 bases at J, leaving 5 bases unmatched. TCRalpha and TCRbeta libraries used 5'RACE with constant-segment primers and UMIs. TCRdb analysed the 5' RACE reads with MiXCR anew, one entry per CDR3 protein. Of 400,000 or so distinct CDR3 sequences in the sample, roughly 20% were seen once. Sequencing input: PBMCs or a T cell subset sorted from them (not recorded which). The source of this sequence is an adult woman who had mild COVID-19 (a few samples of this study predate the infection). Cell type and time point are not known. The chain carries TRBV12-3 or TRBV12-4 and TRBJ2-7; TRBD2 aligns across 11 bases. In DNA form, the CDR3 reads TGTGCCAGCAGTTCTAGCGGGAGGACACGCTCCTACGAGCAGTACTTC. This codes for CASSSSGRTRSYEQYF.